This TCR beta chain was sequenced for a study of blood T cell repertoires in COVID-19. At the level of the study: Sample material is recorded as cDNA or gDNA derived from T cells, B-cell-depleted T cells, or PBMCs.

Researchers sorted participants into cohorts using their self-reported clinical history. The V and J ends lost 4 bases and 2 bases, in that order; junction bases with no gene match: 5. The CDR3 has 14 residues. Per the germline V gene, CDR1 is SGHNT and CDR2 is YYREEE (reference sequence). Original processing notes: By means of reference gene primer amplification, nucleated cell counts were estimated. Measured with immunoSEQ multiplex PCR; TCRdb has only the in-frame clones, and not every one. V, J and clone size reflect that table, while D and trimming were determined from the DNA. The sample holds roughly 200,000 clones; about 82% are singletons and the top ten take around 8.6%.

The gene calls are TRBV5-4 and TRBJ2-7; 8 bases fit TRBD1. Material for sequencing was PBMCs or T cells enriched from blood (not recorded which). The receptor was derived from a young woman who had recovered from COVID-19. CDR3 amino acids: CASSPETGAYEQYF. The CDR3 DNA is TGTGCCAGCAGCCCTGAGACAGGGGCCTACGAGCAGTACTTC.